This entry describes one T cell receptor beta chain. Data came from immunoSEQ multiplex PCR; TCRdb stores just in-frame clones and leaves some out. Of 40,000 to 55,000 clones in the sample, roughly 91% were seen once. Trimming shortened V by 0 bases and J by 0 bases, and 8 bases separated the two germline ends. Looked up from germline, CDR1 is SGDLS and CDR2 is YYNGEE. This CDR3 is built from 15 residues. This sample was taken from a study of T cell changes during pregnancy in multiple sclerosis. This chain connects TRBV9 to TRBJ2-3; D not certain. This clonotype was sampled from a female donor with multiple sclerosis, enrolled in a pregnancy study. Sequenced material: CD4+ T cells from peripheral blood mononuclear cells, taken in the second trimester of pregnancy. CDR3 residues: CASSVVGGSTDTQYF. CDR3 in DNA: TGTGCCAGCAGCGTAGTTGGCGGTAGCACAGATACGCAGTATTTT.